This T cell receptor beta chain was identified in a study of T cell changes during pregnancy in multiple sclerosis. Sequenced by immunoSEQ multiplex PCR; TCRdb stores in-frame clones only, minus some. The repertoire holds roughly 42,000 clones, with around nine tenths as singletons. This clone was detected only once. CDR3 length equals 16 residues. Per germline, CDR1 MNHNS and CDR2 SASEGT. V gave up 1 base and J gave up 7 bases, with 17 bases separating them. The source was CD4+ T cells from peripheral blood mononuclear cells, collected in the first trimester of pregnancy. The chain carries TRBV6-1 and TRBJ2-1, with D tentatively TRBD1 (5 bases). The sequence was collected from a female donor with multiple sclerosis, enrolled in a pregnancy study. CDR3 coding DNA: TGTGCCAGCAGTGAAGTCTTGGGGCAGGTTTGGAATGAGCAGTTCTTC. Its protein is CASSEVLGQVWNEQFF.